This T cell receptor beta chain was sequenced during a study of blood T cell repertoires in COVID-19. Measured with immunoSEQ multiplex PCR; TCRdb has only the in-frame clones, and not every one. The sample has 200,000 to 250,000 clones; 80% to 85% are singletons. CDR1 and CDR2 (germline): SGHRS, YFSETQ. The CDR3 length is 14 residues. With 4 bases removed from V and 8 bases from J, the gap between germline ends came to 17 bases. This clone came up a few times. V and J are TRBV5-1 and TRBJ2-3; D might be TRBD1 (8 bases). The sequencing sample was made of PBMCs or T cells enriched from blood (not recorded which). The origin of this receptor is a woman aged 40 to 50 who had recovered from COVID-19. As DNA, the CDR3 is TGCGCCAGCAGCCCCTCACAGGGGGGGGGTACGCAGTATTTT. Amino acids: CASSPSQGGGTQYF.